The 21 T cell receptor beta chains below come from one sample, sequenced in a study of cytomegalovirus exposure and HLA in healthy donors. With 60 Vbeta and 13 Jbeta primers, the PCR was carried out. The table came from immunoSEQ multiplex PCR; TCRdb's copy has only in-frame clones and leaves some out. The table has 130,000 or so clones, around two thirds seen once; the top ten hold roughly 4.5%. The specimen sequenced was PBMCs. Receptors were obtained from a man in his late teens or twenties in good health and CMV-seropositive.

The J gene is TRBJ1-3, the V gene TRBV21-1. TRBV21-1 is listed as a pseudogene. The length of the CDR3 is 15 residues. CDR3 region: CASSPRRLSGNTIYF. DNA for the CDR3: TGTGCCAGCAGCCCCCGGCGGCTCTCTGGAAACACCATATATTTT.

The chain joins TRBV7-2 to TRBJ2-7; maybe TRBD2 (6 bases). The V end was cut by 1 base, the J end by 3 bases, with 16 bases between. In germline, CDR1 is SGHTA, CDR2 FQGNSA. This CDR3 contains 16 residues. DNA of the CDR3: TGTGCCAGCAGCTTAGGGGGGGTAGCGGAGGGCTACGAGCAGTACTTC. Its protein product is CASSLGGVAEGYEQYF.

V and J are TRBV4-2 and TRBJ1-5; 7 nucleotides agree with TRBD1. Germline-derived CDR1 and CDR2 are LGHNA and YNFKEQ. The CDR3 sequence is 19 residues long. V lost 0 bases and J lost 0; bases outside the gene matches: 11. The DNA for the CDR3 is TGTGCCAGCAGCCAAGACAGGATCGGGACAGCCCATAGCAATCAGCCCCAGCATTTT. Translating gives CASSQDRIGTAHSNQPQHF.

The rearrangement joins TRBV5-6 to TRBJ1-2; perhaps TRBD1 as D (6 bases). This CDR3 has 15 residues. CDR1 and CDR2 from the germline V gene are SGHDT and YYEEEE. The V end was cut by 0 bases, the J end by 8 bases, with 17 bases between. CDR3 region: CASSLAGPGARGYTF. CDR3 coding DNA: TGTGCCAGCAGCTTGGCTGGGCCAGGGGCTCGAGGCTACACCTTC.

The rearrangement links TRBV4-3 to TRBJ2-7; TRBD2 agrees at 8 bases. This CDR3 has 17 residues. J lost 1 base, V lost 3 bases, and 11 bases had no gene match. Germline-derived CDR1 and CDR2 are LGHNA and YSLEER. This CDR3 is CASSQGVTSVVSYEQYF. Here the CDR3 DNA reads TGCGCCAGCAGCCAGGGTGTGACTAGCGTAGTGTCCTACGAGCAGTACTTC.

V gene TRBV6-1 combines with J gene TRBJ1-4, with D tentatively TRBD1 (5 bases). Germline lookup yields CDR1 MNHNS and CDR2 SASEGT. Trimming pared 1 base from V and 4 bases from J, leaving 7 bases between. The length of the CDR3 is 14 residues. CDR3 coding DNA: TGTGCCAGCAGTGAAGGGGGCGGTAATGAAAAACTGTTTTTT. As protein: CASSEGGGNEKLFF.

The V call is TRBV5-1, the J call TRBJ1-6, with 9 bases aligning to TRBD1. Trimming cost V 3 bases and J 5 bases; bases outside gene matches: 3. Germline loops: CDR1 SGHRS, CDR2 YFSETQ. The CDR3 contains 15 residues. CDR3 in DNA: TGCGCCAGCAGCTACCGGGACAGGGATAATTCACCCCTCCACTTT. It is translated as CASSYRDRDNSPLHF.

The chain combines TRBV10-3 with TRBJ2-2; 8 nucleotides agree with TRBD2. The CDR3 is made up of 16 amino acids. Germline assignment: CDR1 ENHRY and CDR2 SYGVKD. With 3 bases clipped from V and 1 base from J, the junction kept 4 bases outside the gene matches. In DNA form, the CDR3 reads TGTGCCATCAGTGAACCAGCGGGGGTGAACACCGGGGAGCTGTTTTTT. Residues: CAISEPAGVNTGELFF.

The chain uses TRBV5-4 and TRBJ1-3, with unresolved D. CDR3 length: 15 residues. The ends were cut back, 2 bases at V and 0 bases at J, with 9 bases in the middle. The germline V gene has CDR1 SGHNT and CDR2 YYREEE (reference sequence). The CDR3 region has the DNA TGTGCCAGCAGCTTCGGACTGAACTCTGGAAACACCATATATTTT. Its translation is CASSFGLNSGNTIYF.

The chain employs TRBV7-9 and TRBJ2-7; 8 bases fit TRBD1. Losses at the gene ends were 5 bases for V and 6 bases for J; bases not matched to a gene: 12. CDR1 SEHNR and CDR2 FQNEAQ come from the germline V gene (reference sequence). CDR3 length: 15 amino acids. For the CDR3, the DNA is TGTGCCAGCAGCACCGACCACAGGGGGATAGGCGAGCAGTACTTC. This translates into CASSTDHRGIGEQYF. The full variable domain, completed using reference TRBV7-9 and TRBJ2-7, is DTGVSQNPRHKITKRGQNVTFRCDPISEHNRLYWYRQTLGQGPEFLTYFQNEAQLEKSRLLSDRFSAERPKGSFSTLEIQRTEQGDSAMYLCASSTDHRGIGEQYFGPGTRLTVT.

The J gene is TRBJ2-5, the V gene TRBV18, with D perhaps matching TRBD2 (5 bases). The germline V gene encodes CDR1 KGHSH and CDR2 LQKENI. V shed 6 bases and J shed 6 bases, with 17 bases lying between them. This CDR3 has 14 residues. The CDR3 region is CASSTQLTTKTQYF. As DNA, the CDR3 is TGTGCCAGCTCGACGCAATTGACGACTAAGACCCAGTACTTC. Looking up the rest from reference TRBV18 and TRBJ2-5 gives the full variable domain: NAGVMQNPRHLVRRRGQEARLRCSPMKGHSHVYWYRQLPEEGLKFMVYLQKENIIDESGMPKERFSAEFPKEGPSILRIQQVVRGDSAAYFCASSTQLTTKTQYFGPGTRLLVL.

This rearrangement joins TRBV30 to TRBJ2-7, with D possibly TRBD2 on 6 matching bases. This CDR3 has 12 residues. Germline V gives CDR1 GTSNPN, CDR2 SVGIG (reference sequence). The CDR3 region has the DNA TGTGCTTTTGGACTATTCTCCTACGAGCAGTACTTC. The encoded protein is CAFGLFSYEQYF.

This sequence joins TRBV7-2 and TRBJ2-1, with 9 bases identical to TRBD2. Trimming removed 1 base from V and 5 bases from J; junction bases left unmatched: 9. The CDR3 has 17 residues. Looked up from germline, CDR1 is SGHTA and CDR2 is FQGNSA. CDR3 residues: CASSLDLAGFGNNEQFF. As DNA, the CDR3 is TGTGCCAGCAGCTTAGATCTAGCGGGATTCGGTAACAATGAGCAGTTCTTC.

This clone was seen more than once but under ten times. This rearrangement joins TRBV2 to TRBJ2-5; no firm D call. Germline assignment: CDR1 SNHLY and CDR2 FYNNEI. Trimming left V 2 bases short and J 4 bases short, with 5 bases between. This CDR3 spans 12 amino acids. CDR3 sequence: CASSELLETQYF. CDR3 sequence (DNA): TGTGCCAGCAGTGAACTTCTAGAGACCCAGTACTTC.

The chain recombines TRBV7-3 with TRBJ1-4; D unclear. CDR1 and CDR2 from the germline V gene are SGHTA and FQGTGA. This CDR3 spans 13 amino acids. The V end was cut by 5 bases, the J end by 7 bases, with 11 bases between. CDR3 DNA: TGTGCCAGCAGCCAGGACTGGGGTGAAAAACTGTTTTTT. Encoded protein: CASSQDWGEKLFF.

This chain connects TRBV6-1 to TRBJ1-1, with TRBD1 matching 8 bases. Trimming took 7 bases from V and 7 from J; bases not matched to a gene: 8. CDR1 is MNHNS and CDR2 is SASEGT in the germline V gene. This CDR3 is 13 amino acids long. As DNA, the CDR3 is TGTGCCAGCATTAGAGGACAGGGTCTTGAAGCTTTCTTT. It is translated as CASIRGQGLEAFF.

V is TRBV6-5 and J is TRBJ1-1, with D maybe TRBD1 (6 bases). The CDR3 has 14 residues. Germline V gene lookup returns CDR1 MNHEY and CDR2 SVGAGI. Trimming took 6 bases from V and 3 from J, leaving 14 bases between them. CDR3 coding DNA: TGTGCCAGCAGGGGCAGGGGCGCGGACACTGAAGCTTTCTTT. Translating gives CASRGRGADTEAFF.

V is TRBV7-3 and J is TRBJ2-1, with D possibly matching TRBD1 (5 bases). This CDR3 contains 13 residues. CDR1 is SGHTA and CDR2 is FQGTGA in the germline V gene. Trimming cost V 1 base and J 8 bases, with 9 bases left between them. The CDR3 sequence: CASSLIRVDEQFF. The CDR3 DNA follows: TGTGCCAGCAGCTTAATCAGGGTCGATGAGCAGTTCTTC.

The chain joins TRBV10-1 to TRBJ2-2; D call uncertain. Germline V gene data show CDR1 as WNHNN and CDR2 as SYGVQD (reference sequence). The CDR3 covers 15 residues. The V end lost 4 bases, the J end lost 1 base, and 10 bases lay between the germline ends. CDR3 amino acids: CASSVRQVNTGELFF. The CDR3 DNA sequence: TGCGCCAGCAGTGTCCGGCAGGTGAACACCGGGGAGCTGTTTTTT.

This chain uses TRBV11-3 with TRBJ2-3; the match to TRBD1 covers 7 bases. The CDR3 has 13 residues. Germline V gene data show CDR1 as SGHNT and CDR2 as YENEEA. The J segment lost 3 bases and the V segment lost 6 bases, leaving 3 bases of the junction unmatched. CDR3 region: CASSYRGTDTQYF. As DNA, the CDR3 is TGTGCCAGCAGTTACAGGGGAACAGATACGCAGTATTTT.

The chain employs TRBV25-1 and TRBJ2-6; 9 positions agree with TRBD1. Germline V lookup: CDR1 MGHDK, CDR2 SYGVNS. J lost 12 bases, V lost 6 bases, and 3 bases had no gene match. The CDR3 loop spans 12 amino acids. The CDR3 region has the DNA TGTGCCAGCAGGGGGACAGGGAGCGTCCTGACTTTC. This codes for CASRGTGSVLTF.